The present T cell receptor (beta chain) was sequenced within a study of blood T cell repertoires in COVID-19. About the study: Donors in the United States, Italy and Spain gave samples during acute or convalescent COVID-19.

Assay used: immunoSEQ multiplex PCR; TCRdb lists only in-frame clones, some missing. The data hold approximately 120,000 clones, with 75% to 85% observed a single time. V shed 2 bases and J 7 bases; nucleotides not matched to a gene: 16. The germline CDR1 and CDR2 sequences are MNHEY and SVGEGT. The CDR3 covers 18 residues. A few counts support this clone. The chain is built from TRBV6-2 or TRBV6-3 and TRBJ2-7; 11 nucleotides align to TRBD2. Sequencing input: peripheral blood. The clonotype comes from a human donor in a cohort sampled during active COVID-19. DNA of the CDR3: TGTGCCAGCAGTTACCCCACTAGCGGGAGTGCTACCTTGGGGGAGCAGTACTTC. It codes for CASSYPTSGSATLGEQYF.